These 29 T cell receptor beta chains came from one sample sequenced in a study of T cell responses to AZD1222 COVID-19 vaccine. Profiling relied on immunoSEQ multiplex PCR, and the TCRdb table lists in-frame clones only, not all of them. The profile shows some 93,000 clones, approximately 88% of them singletons. The sequenced sample was peripheral blood, obtained 28 days after the second AZD1222 dose. The source of these receptors is an adult who received the AZD1222 COVID-19 vaccine.

The V and J genes are TRBV15 and TRBJ1-2; 7 nucleotides match TRBD1. There are 16 residues in the CDR3. V gave up 5 bases and J gave up 1 base; unmatched junction bases: 10. Germline lookup yields CDR1 LNHNV and CDR2 YYDKDF (reference sequence). CDR3 nucleotide sequence: TGTGCCACCAGCGCCCGACAGGGAAGGGGTAACTATGGCTACACCTTC. It codes for CATSARQGRGNYGYTF.

The J gene is TRBJ2-7, the V gene TRBV18, with D possibly TRBD1 on 6 matching bases. This CDR3 has 14 amino acids. Germline V gene sequence: CDR1 KGHSH, CDR2 LQKENI. V lost 4 bases and J lost 6, with 16 bases in between. This chain's CDR3 is CASSRIQGVLEQYF. The CDR3 DNA reads as TGTGCCAGCTCACGAATACAGGGTGTCCTCGAGCAGTACTTC.

This chain joins TRBV2 and TRBJ1-3; 9 nucleotides align to TRBD1. The CDR3 extends over 16 amino acids. V was pared by 4 bases and J by 4 bases, with 8 bases of the junction left unmatched. Looked up from germline, CDR1 is SNHLY and CDR2 is FYNNEI. The CDR3 region has the DNA TGTGCCAGCAGTGCGCCGGGACAGGGTTCCGGAAACACCATATATTTT. The encoded protein is CASSAPGQGSGNTIYF.

The genes are TRBV29-1 and TRBJ2-7, with 9 bases lining up with TRBD1. Germline CDR1 reads SQVTM; CDR2 reads ANQGSEA. Unmatched junction bases numbered 8, after V lost 7 bases and J lost 7 bases. CDR3 length: 12 residues. The CDR3 loop reads CSGGTGTREQYF. CDR3 nucleotide sequence: TGCAGCGGCGGGACAGGGACCCGTGAGCAGTACTTC.

The V and J genes are TRBV7-2 and TRBJ2-5; 9 nucleotides align to TRBD2. Germline V lookup: CDR1 SGHTA, CDR2 FQGNSA. CDR3 length: 15 residues. V trimming: 6 bases; J trimming: 2 bases; junction bases outside the gene matches: 7. This CDR3 is CASSPQTSGQETQYF. The CDR3, as DNA: TGTGCCAGCAGTCCTCAGACTAGCGGACAAGAGACCCAGTACTTC. Using reference TRBV7-2 and TRBJ2-5 for the parts outside the CDR3, the full variable domain is GAGVSQSPSNKVTEKGKDVELRCDPISGHTALYWYRQSLGQGLEFLIYFQGNSAPDKSGLPSDRFSAERTGGSVSTLTIQRTQQEDSAVYLCASSPQTSGQETQYFGPGTRLLVL.

This rearrangement joins TRBV27 to TRBJ2-1; TRBD2 matches 7 bases. With V trimmed by 6 bases and J by 8 bases, 7 bases remained unmatched. The germline gives CDR1 MNHEY, CDR2 SMNVEV (reference sequence). The CDR3 covers 13 residues. The CDR3 loop is CASSVLRGDEQFF. The CDR3 coding sequence is TGTGCCAGCAGCGTCCTTCGGGGGGATGAGCAGTTCTTC.

This chain joins TRBV7-9 and TRBJ1-3; D gene ambiguous. Germline V gene data show CDR1 as SEHNR and CDR2 as FQNEAQ (reference sequence). The CDR3 contains 14 residues. V was pared by 4 bases and J by 0 bases, with 7 bases between. The CDR3 DNA reads TGTGCCAGCAGCTATGGCCGCTCTGGAAACACCATATATTTT. It is translated as CASSYGRSGNTIYF. The whole variable domain, filled in from reference TRBV7-9 and TRBJ1-3, reads DTGVSQNPRHKITKRGQNVTFRCDPISEHNRLYWYRQTLGQGPEFLTYFQNEAQLEKSRLLSDRFSAERPKGSFSTLEIQRTEQGDSAMYLCASSYGRSGNTIYFGEGSWLTVV.

The chain employs TRBV6-5 and TRBJ2-7; possibly TRBD1 for D (5 bases). There are 15 residues in the CDR3. The germline V gene encodes CDR1 MNHEY and CDR2 SVGAGI. The V end was cut by 6 bases, the J end by 0 bases, with 15 bases between. The CDR3 protein is CASRTSVGRSYEQYF. In DNA form, the CDR3 reads TGTGCCAGCAGAACGAGCGTGGGGCGCTCCTACGAGCAGTACTTC.

The rearrangement uses TRBV19 and TRBJ1-5, with D perhaps TRBD1 (5 bases). V was shortened by 4 bases and J by 6 bases, with 13 bases between the two germline ends. Looked up from germline, CDR1 is LNHDA and CDR2 is SQIVND (reference sequence). The CDR3 is 14 residues long. DNA of the CDR3: TGTGCCAGTAGTACCTCGGGGGGTGGTCAGCCCCAGCATTTT. It specifies CASSTSGGGQPQHF.

The chain uses TRBV5-4 and TRBJ1-3; 7 positions match TRBD1. Germline V CDR1 and CDR2: SGHNT, YYREEE (reference sequence). This CDR3 region has 15 residues. V shed 0 bases, J shed 4 bases, and the junction held 4 bases outside the gene matches. The CDR3 protein is CASSLGQGNGNTIYF. The CDR3 DNA reads as TGTGCCAGCAGCTTGGGACAGGGTAACGGAAACACCATATATTTT.

CDR3 sequence reads: CASSTGAEPYGYTF. CDR3 bases: TGTGCCAGCAGCACGGGAGCAGAACCGTATGGCTACACCTTC. The chain employs TRBV2 and TRBJ1-2; no reliable D call. CDR1 and CDR2 (germline): SNHLY, FYNNEI. The CDR3 has 14 residues. Trimming cost V 6 bases and J 5 bases, with 16 bases left between them.

This clone was observed a handful of times. J is TRBJ1-1 and V is TRBV28; TRBD1 matches at 10 bases. Germline-derived CDR1 and CDR2 are MDHEN and SYDVKM. CDR3 size: 12 residues. CDR3 protein: CVEDRGVPEAFF. The CDR3 region has the DNA TGTGTGGAGGACAGGGGGGTGCCTGAAGCTTTCTTT. Together with reference TRBV28 and TRBJ1-1, the CDR3 gives the full variable domain: DVKVTQSSRYLVKRTGEKVFLECVQDMDHENMFWYRQDPGLGLRLIYFSYDVKMKEKGDIPEGYSVSREKKERFSLILESASTNQTSMYLCVEDRGVPEAFFGQGTRLTVV.

The chain joins TRBV28 to TRBJ1-2, with TRBD1 identical over 7 bases. The CDR3 has 18 amino acids. With 1 base clipped from V and 1 base from J, the junction kept 12 bases outside the gene matches. The germline gives CDR1 MDHEN, CDR2 SYDVKM. The CDR3 nucleotides are TGTGCCAGCAGTTTATCCTCCCTTACAGGGGACCATAACTATGGCTACACCTTC. Translated, it gives CASSLSSLTGDHNYGYTF.

J is TRBJ1-2 and V is TRBV7-3; the D gene is possibly TRBD1 (5 bases). From germline, CDR1 is SGHTA and CDR2 FQGTGA. V lost 5 bases and J lost 4, with 11 bases in between. The CDR3 length is 13 residues. DNA for the CDR3: TGTGCCAGCAGCCCCGGGACCGGCTATGGCTACACCTTC. Protein product: CASSPGTGYGYTF.

A note on this clone: In the same sample, other DNA sequences code for this CDR3. V gene TRBV6-5 combines with J gene TRBJ1-6; 8 bases align to TRBD1. Germline V gives CDR1 MNHEY, CDR2 SVGAGI. V was pared by 6 bases and J by 8 bases, with 6 bases of the junction left unmatched. The CDR3 runs 14 residues. The CDR3 DNA sequence: TGTGCCAGCAGCTCCGGACAGGGAGATTCACCCCTCCACTTT. Translating it yields CASSSGQGDSPLHF.

The J gene is TRBJ1-4, the V gene TRBV11-3; 7 bases align to TRBD1. The V gene end was trimmed by 5 bases and the J gene end by 2 bases; junction bases not matched to a gene: 5. This CDR3 is 15 amino acids long. The V gene's germline CDR1 is SGHNT and CDR2 YENEEA. CDR3 in amino acids: CASSQRQGTNEKLFF. CDR3 coding DNA: TGTGCCAGCAGCCAACGACAGGGTACTAATGAAAAACTGTTTTTT.

This chain links TRBV2 with TRBJ1-6; 9 nucleotides align to TRBD1. V trimming: 5 bases; J trimming: 8 bases; junction bases outside the gene matches: 4. The CDR3 covers 14 residues. Germline V lookup: CDR1 SNHLY, CDR2 FYNNEI. CDR3 DNA: TGTGCCAGCAGTCCGGGACAGGGAGATTCACCCCTCCACTTT. Translated: CASSPGQGDSPLHF. Full variable domain (outside the CDR3, taken from reference TRBV2 and TRBJ1-6): EPEVTQTPSHQVTQMGQEVILRCVPISNHLYFYWYRQILGQKVEFLVSFYNNEISEKSEIFDDQFSVERPDGSNFTLKIRSTKLEDSAMYFCASSPGQGDSPLHFGNGTRLTVT.

This chain uses TRBV28 with TRBJ1-6; D may be TRBD1 (6 bases). This CDR3 spans 15 amino acids. CDR1 MDHEN and CDR2 SYDVKM come from the germline V gene. With 1 base removed from V and 7 bases from J, the gap between germline ends came to 11 bases. The CDR3: CASSLLRGGNSPLHF. The CDR3 bases are TGTGCCAGCAGTTTATTGAGAGGGGGGAATTCACCCCTCCACTTT.

The chain recombines TRBV12-3 or TRBV12-4 with TRBJ2-5, with D possibly matching TRBD2 (7 bases). This CDR3 is 13 amino acids long. V lost 3 bases and J 7 bases, leaving 12 bases between the germline ends. The CDR3 protein is CASSFDGGATQYF. As DNA, the CDR3 is TGTGCCAGCAGTTTCGATGGGGGGGCGACCCAGTACTTC.

In its sample, this clone was seen once. The chain carries TRBV19 and TRBJ2-3; 9 positions agree with TRBD2. The ends lost 2 bases at V and 6 bases at J; junction bases unmatched: 6. This CDR3 is 15 amino acids long. Germline CDR1 is LNHDA and CDR2 is SQIVND (reference sequence). CDR3 sequence reads: CASSIMRGGRDTQYF. In DNA form, the CDR3 reads TGTGCCAGTAGTATAATGCGGGGGGGCCGGGATACGCAGTATTTT.

The chain is built from TRBV3-1 (or the pseudogene TRBV3-2) and TRBJ1-2; D is ambiguous. CDR3 length: 12 amino acids. The V end lost 1 base, the J end lost 7 bases, and 7 bases lay between the germline ends. Germline CDR1 and CDR2: LGHDT and YNNKEL (reference sequence). The CDR3 spells CASSQGELGYTF. The CDR3 bases are TGTGCCAGCAGCCAAGGCGAACTTGGCTACACCTTC.

The chain employs TRBV6-2 or TRBV6-3 and TRBJ2-5, with D possibly matching TRBD2 (5 bases). With 5 bases removed from V and 3 bases from J, the gap between germline ends came to 10 bases. Germline assignment: CDR1 MNHEY and CDR2 SVGEGT. The CDR3 spans 13 residues. The DNA for the CDR3 is TGTGCCAGCAGTGGGCGGAGGAAAGAGACCCAGTACTTC. It specifies CASSGRRKETQYF.

For the CDR3, the DNA is TGTGCCAGCAGCACGGACAGGGGGCACCAAGAGACCCAGTACTTC. Translated, it gives CASSTDRGHQETQYF. This chain joins TRBV11-2 and TRBJ2-5; 11 nucleotides agree with TRBD1. The ends lost 5 bases at V and 0 bases at J; junction bases unmatched: 2. This CDR3 is built from 15 residues. Germline V gene data show CDR1 as SGHAT and CDR2 as FQNNGV.

V and J are TRBV24-1 and TRBJ1-2, with D perhaps TRBD1 (6 bases). CDR1 and CDR2 (germline): KGHDR, SFDVKD. The CDR3 is made up of 16 amino acids. The V and J ends lost 5 bases and 0 bases respectively, with 15 bases between them. Here the CDR3 DNA reads TGTGCCACCAGTGTCGAGGACAGTCTAGCTAACTATGGCTACACCTTC. As protein: CATSVEDSLANYGYTF.

The CDR3 here is CASSPEGRPPYGYTF. CDR3 bases: TGCGCCAGCAGCCCGGAGGGGCGCCCCCCCTATGGCTACACCTTC. The V and J genes are TRBV5-1 and TRBJ1-2; possible D gene TRBD1, 5 bases. Germline loops: CDR1 SGHRS, CDR2 YFSETQ. CDR3 size: 15 residues. The germline V and J ends were trimmed by 4 bases and 4 bases, with 17 bases remaining between them.

V is TRBV3-1 (or the pseudogene TRBV3-2) and J is TRBJ2-2; 12 positions match TRBD2. Germline CDR1 LGHDT, CDR2 YNNKEL (reference sequence). After removal of 6 bases from V and 6 bases from J, the junction contained 5 bases not matched to a gene. The length of the CDR3 is 15 residues. The CDR3 loop reads CASRPSGGAPGELFF. The DNA of the CDR3 is TGTGCCAGCAGACCTAGCGGGGGGGCCCCCGGGGAGCTGTTTTTT.

The V and J genes are TRBV5-1 and TRBJ2-7; 8 bases line up with TRBD1. The germline V gene has CDR1 SGHRS and CDR2 YFSETQ. CDR3 length: 12 amino acids. Trimming took 4 bases from V and 4 from J; bases not matched to a gene: 1. As DNA, the CDR3 is TGCGCCAGCAGCACAGGGGGGTACGAGCAGTACTTC. Protein product: CASSTGGYEQYF. The full variable domain, rest sourced from reference TRBV5-1 and TRBJ2-7, is KAGVTQTPRYLIKTRGQQVTLSCSPISGHRSVSWYQQTPGQGLQFLFEYFSETQRNKGNFPGRFSGRQFSNSRSEMNVSTLELGDSALYLCASSTGGYEQYFGPGTRLTVT.

The rearrangement links TRBV18 to TRBJ1-3; no clear D. The CDR3 has 15 residues. Germline loops: CDR1 KGHSH, CDR2 LQKENI. V dropped 3 bases and J dropped 2 bases, with 11 bases sitting between them. The CDR3 region has the DNA TGTGCCAGCTCACCGCTTGGGTCTGCTGGAAACACCATATATTTT. It translates to CASSPLGSAGNTIYF.

The genes are TRBV10-3 and TRBJ1-1, with 9 bases lining up with TRBD1. Germline values: CDR1 ENHRY, CDR2 SYGVKD. The CDR3 runs to 12 residues. Germline trimming cut 7 bases from V and 10 bases from J; bases unmatched to any gene: 7. The CDR3 loop reads CAIKAGTGRAFF. DNA for the CDR3: TGTGCCATCAAGGCCGGGACAGGGAGAGCTTTCTTT.